The T cell receptor beta chain under discussion was sequenced for a study of blood T cell repertoires in COVID-19. Study summary: Samples taken during acute and convalescent COVID-19 were collected in the United States, Italy and Spain. PBMCs, B-cell-depleted T cells, or T cells were the source of the cDNA or gDNA that made up the material.

Study processing details: Reference gene primer amplification in the assay estimated nucleated cell counts. Data came from immunoSEQ multiplex PCR; TCRdb stores just in-frame clones and leaves some out. Clonal size and the V and J genes are those of that table, whereas D and trimming came from the DNA. The sample yields roughly 170,000 clones, 84% seen once. Germline V CDR1 and CDR2: MNHNS, SASEGT. The V gene lost 2 bases and the J gene lost 4 bases, with 15 bases spanning the gap. The CDR3 is made up of 15 amino acids. The receptor comes from a man between 35 and 55 years old who had recovered from COVID-19. The chain carries TRBV6-1 and TRBJ2-7, with D possibly matching TRBD2 (6 bases). Specimen: peripheral blood. The CDR3 DNA follows: TGTGCCAGCAGTGAAAGTGGAGGGGTCCCTTACGAGCAGTACTTC. Its protein is CASSESGGVPYEQYF.